This TCR beta chain was obtained from a study of shared clonotypes between healthy human individuals. Study-wide results and limits: A few donors showed sharing of around 5% of naive CD4 clonotypes. It was the non-shared clonotypes that had lower generation probabilities than clonotypes shared by all four donors.

Remarks on this clone: Antigen specificity is unknown.

The naive CD8 population came from CD45RO-negative cells selected for CCR7, without terminally differentiated effector memory CD45RA+ cells. All participating donors were Caucasian adults from Nashville, Tennessee. The authors ran the assay at deep level. Generated by immunoSEQ multiplex PCR, the TCRdb table keeps only in-frame clones and is missing some. The data contain millions of clones, around 96% of them singletons. The clonotype comes from a man in his late teens or twenties in good health. Source material: naive CD8+ T cells sorted from blood.

CDR3: CASRETSAWEQFF. CDR3 sequence (DNA): TGTGCCAGCAGGGAGACTAGCGCTTGGGAGCAGTTCTTC. The chain carries TRBV2 and TRBJ2-1; 8 positions match TRBD2. CDR3 length equals 13 residues. V was pared by 6 bases and J by 10 bases, with 8 bases of the junction left unmatched. Germline CDR1 and CDR2: SNHLY and FYNNEI.